The clone carrying this T cell receptor beta chain showed up many times. Its antigen is currently unknown. Diagnosing involved the use of clinical symptoms, serum thyroxine and TRAb, thyroid ultrasound and orbital computed tomography. RNA transcripts were the template for amplifying TCR beta CDR3 regions. With the HTBI primer set, the TCR CDR3 went through a first round of RT-PCR. TCRdb ran MiXCR on the multiplex PCR reads and lists one entry per CDR3 protein. Of around 500,000 distinct CDR3 sequences in the sample, 13% to 15% were seen once. Germline CDR1 SNHLY, CDR2 FYNNEI. The CDR3 runs to 19 residues. V was shortened by 6 bases and J by 4 bases, with 28 bases between the two germline ends. The sample is drawn from a study of T cells in Graves' hyperthyroidism and ophthalmopathy. For the study at large: Peripheral blood was collected at initial diagnosis, before any treatment.

General study findings and limits: For ophthalmopathy, model prediction preceded onset by a median about 6.2 months.

The gene calls are TRBV2 and TRBJ2-4, with D perhaps TRBD1 (6 bases). The origin of this receptor is a woman under 30 with Graves' hyperthyroidism. The specimen sequenced was blood. CDR3 DNA sequence: TGTGCCAGCAGCGAGAAGAGGGGGACATCGCGAAACATAAAAAACATTCAGTACTTC. Protein: CASSEKRGTSRNIKNIQYF.